This TCR beta chain derives from a study of T cells after posttransplantation cyclophosphamide. This table comes from immunoSEQ multiplex PCR, and its TCRdb copy is limited to in-frame clones, with some not included. This table holds some 1,900 clones, around 81% found once. The length of the CDR3 is 16 residues. Trimming at V came to 2 bases and at J to 7 bases, leaving 12 bases not matched to a gene. Germline V gene sequence: CDR1 SGDLS, CDR2 YYNGEE. A note on this clone: As yet, its antigen is unknown.

A marrow graft followed busulfan-fludarabine conditioning, with cyclophosphamide on days +3 and +4. Study observations and caveats: Donor-recipient repertoire similarity was low at 1-2 months, rising over year one.

This receptor was identified in a male patient between 45 and 60 years old who received an allogeneic stem cell transplant from a related donor and was CMV-positive. Some T cells may arise from the graft donor. The specimen was CD8+ T cells sorted from blood, collected nearly 360 days after allogeneic stem cell transplant with posttransplant cyclophosphamide. This chain uses TRBV9 with TRBJ1-5; 7 nucleotides align to TRBD1. The CDR3 region is CASSVSGGSGAQPQHF. The CDR3, as DNA: TGTGCCAGCAGCGTCTCAGGGGGTTCCGGGGCGCAGCCCCAGCATTTT.